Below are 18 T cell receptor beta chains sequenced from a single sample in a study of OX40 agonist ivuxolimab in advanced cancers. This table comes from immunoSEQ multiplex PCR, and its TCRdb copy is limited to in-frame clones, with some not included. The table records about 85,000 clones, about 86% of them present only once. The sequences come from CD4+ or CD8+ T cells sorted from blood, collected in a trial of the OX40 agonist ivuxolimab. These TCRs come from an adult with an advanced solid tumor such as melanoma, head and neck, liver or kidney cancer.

The DNA for the CDR3 is TGCGCCAGCAGCCATCACCGGACAGCCTATAGCAATCAGCCCCAGCATTTT. Amino acid sequence: CASSHHRTAYSNQPQHF. The chain combines TRBV4-1 with TRBJ1-5; D is possibly TRBD1 (6 bases). Trimming took 3 bases from V and 0 from J, leaving 15 bases between them. The CDR3 is 17 residues long. Germline-derived CDR1 and CDR2 are MGHRA and YSYEKL.

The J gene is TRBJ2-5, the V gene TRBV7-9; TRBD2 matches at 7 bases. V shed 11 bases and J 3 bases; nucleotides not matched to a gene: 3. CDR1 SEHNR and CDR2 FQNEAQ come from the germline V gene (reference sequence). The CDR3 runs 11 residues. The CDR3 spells CAEAGEETQYF. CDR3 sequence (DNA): TGTGCCGAGGCGGGGGAAGAGACCCAGTACTTC.

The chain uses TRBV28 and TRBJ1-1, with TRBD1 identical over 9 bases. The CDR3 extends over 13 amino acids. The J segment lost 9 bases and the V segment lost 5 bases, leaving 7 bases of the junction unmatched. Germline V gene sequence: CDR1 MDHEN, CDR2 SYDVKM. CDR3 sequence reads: CASSMEGTGKAFF. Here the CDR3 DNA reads TGTGCCAGCAGTATGGAGGGGACAGGGAAAGCTTTCTTT.

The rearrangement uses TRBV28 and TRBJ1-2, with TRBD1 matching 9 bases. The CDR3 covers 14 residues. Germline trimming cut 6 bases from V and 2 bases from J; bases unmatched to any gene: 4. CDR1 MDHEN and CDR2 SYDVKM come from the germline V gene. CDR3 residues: CASSPGTGNYGYTF. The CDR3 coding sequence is TGTGCCAGCAGCCCCGGGACAGGGAACTATGGCTACACCTTC.

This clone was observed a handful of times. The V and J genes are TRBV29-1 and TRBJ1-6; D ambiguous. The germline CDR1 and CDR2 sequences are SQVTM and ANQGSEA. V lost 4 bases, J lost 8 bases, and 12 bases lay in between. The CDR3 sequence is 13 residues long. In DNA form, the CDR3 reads TGCAGCGTTGGGACTTCTAGGGATTCACCCCTCCACTTT. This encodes CSVGTSRDSPLHF.

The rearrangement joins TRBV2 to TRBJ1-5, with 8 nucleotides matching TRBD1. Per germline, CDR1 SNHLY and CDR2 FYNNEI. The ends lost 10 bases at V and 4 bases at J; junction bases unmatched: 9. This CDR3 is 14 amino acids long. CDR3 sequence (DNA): TGTGCCACGACCCGGGACAGGAGTAATCAGCCCCAGCATTTT. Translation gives CATTRDRSNQPQHF.

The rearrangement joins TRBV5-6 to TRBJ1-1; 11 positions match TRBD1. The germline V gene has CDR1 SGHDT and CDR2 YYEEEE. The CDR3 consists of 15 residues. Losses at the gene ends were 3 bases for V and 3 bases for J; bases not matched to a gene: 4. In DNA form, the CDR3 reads TGTGCCAGCAGCTCCGGACAGGGGGCTGACACTGAAGCTTTCTTT. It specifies CASSSGQGADTEAFF.

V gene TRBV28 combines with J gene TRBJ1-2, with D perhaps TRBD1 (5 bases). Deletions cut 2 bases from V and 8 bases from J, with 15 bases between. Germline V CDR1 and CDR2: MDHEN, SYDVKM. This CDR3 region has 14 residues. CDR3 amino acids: CASSLNRQGGGYTF. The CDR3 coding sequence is TGTGCCAGCAGTTTAAATCGTCAGGGTGGCGGCTACACCTTC.

In DNA form, the CDR3 reads TGTGCCAGCAGCCTGAGGGGACAAGAGACCCAGTACTTC. Translated, it gives CASSLRGQETQYF. The chain carries TRBV7-7 and TRBJ2-5, with D perhaps assigned TRBD1 or TRBD2 (5 bases each). From germline, CDR1 is SSHAT and CDR2 FNYEAQ (reference sequence). V lost 5 bases, J lost 2 bases, and 9 bases lay in between. The CDR3 has 13 amino acids. Filled out from reference TRBV7-7 and TRBJ2-5, the complete variable domain reads GAGVSQSPRYKVTKRGQDVTLRCDPISSHATLYWYQQALGQGPEFLTYFNYEAQPDKSGLPSDRFSAERPEGSISTLTIQRTEQRDSAMYRCASSLRGQETQYFGPGTRLLVL.

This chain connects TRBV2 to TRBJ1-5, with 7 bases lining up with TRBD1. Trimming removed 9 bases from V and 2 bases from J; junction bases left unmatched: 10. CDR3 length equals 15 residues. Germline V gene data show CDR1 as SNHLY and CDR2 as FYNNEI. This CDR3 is CASGQDRIGNQPQHF. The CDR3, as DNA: TGTGCCAGTGGACAGGATCGGATTGGCAATCAGCCCCAGCATTTT.

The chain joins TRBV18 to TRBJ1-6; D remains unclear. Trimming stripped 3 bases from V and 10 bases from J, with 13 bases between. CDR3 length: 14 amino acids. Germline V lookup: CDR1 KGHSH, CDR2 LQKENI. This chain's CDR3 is CASSPGRTDSPLHF. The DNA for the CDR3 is TGTGCCAGCTCACCCGGGAGAACCGACTCACCCCTCCACTTT.

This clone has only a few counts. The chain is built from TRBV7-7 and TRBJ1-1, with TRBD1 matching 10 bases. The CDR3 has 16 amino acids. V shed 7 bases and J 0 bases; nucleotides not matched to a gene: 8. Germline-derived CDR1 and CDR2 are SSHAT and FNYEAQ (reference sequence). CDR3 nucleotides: TGTGCCAGCATCGGACAGGGGGTGTGCTTGAACACTGAAGCTTTCTTT. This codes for CASIGQGVCLNTEAFF.

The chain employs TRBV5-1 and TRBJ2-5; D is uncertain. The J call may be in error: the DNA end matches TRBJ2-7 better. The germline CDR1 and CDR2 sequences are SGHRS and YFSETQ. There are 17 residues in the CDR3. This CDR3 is CASSLAPRRGATYEQYF. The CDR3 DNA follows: TGCGCCAGCAGCTTGGCCCCGCGGCGAGGAGCAACCTACGAGCAGTACTTC.

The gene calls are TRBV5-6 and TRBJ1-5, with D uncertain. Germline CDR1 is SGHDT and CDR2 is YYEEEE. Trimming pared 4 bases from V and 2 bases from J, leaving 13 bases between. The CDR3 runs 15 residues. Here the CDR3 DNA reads TGTGCCAGCAGCCCCTCGGAAAATCGCAATCAGCCCCAGCATTTT. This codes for CASSPSENRNQPQHF.

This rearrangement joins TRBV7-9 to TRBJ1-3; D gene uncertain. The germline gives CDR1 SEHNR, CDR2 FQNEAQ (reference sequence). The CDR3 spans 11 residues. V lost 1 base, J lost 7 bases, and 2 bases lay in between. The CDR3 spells CASSLGNTIYF. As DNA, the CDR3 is TGTGCCAGCAGCTTAGGGAACACCATATATTTT.

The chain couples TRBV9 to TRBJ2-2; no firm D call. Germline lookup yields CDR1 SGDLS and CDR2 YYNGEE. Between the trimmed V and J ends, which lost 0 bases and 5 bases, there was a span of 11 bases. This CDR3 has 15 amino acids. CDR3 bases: TGTGCCAGCAGCGTAGAGGGTTCCTTTACCGGGGAGCTGTTTTTT. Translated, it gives CASSVEGSFTGELFF.

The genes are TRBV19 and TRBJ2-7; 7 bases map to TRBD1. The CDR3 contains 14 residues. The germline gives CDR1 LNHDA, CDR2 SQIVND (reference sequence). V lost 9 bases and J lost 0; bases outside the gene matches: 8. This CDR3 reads CASRGQTSSYEQYF. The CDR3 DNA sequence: TGTGCCAGCCGGGGACAGACGAGCTCCTACGAGCAGTACTTC.

The CDR3 region is CASRGSSTDTQYF. In DNA form, the CDR3 reads TGCGCCAGCAGGGGTTCGAGCACAGATACGCAGTATTTT. The chain employs TRBV5-1 and TRBJ2-3, with D uncertain. Germline CDR1 is SGHRS and CDR2 is YFSETQ. V gave up 5 bases and J gave up 0 bases, with 7 bases separating them. The CDR3 is 13 amino acids.